The 15 T cell receptor beta chains below come from one sample, sequenced in a study of cytomegalovirus exposure and HLA in healthy donors. Use of 60 Vbeta and 13 Jbeta primers characterized the PCR. Clones were sequenced by immunoSEQ multiplex PCR, and TCRdb holds only the in-frame ones, with some missing. The table lists 130,000 to 150,000 clones, about 80% of them singletons, with about 2.2% in the top ten. The sequenced material came from PBMCs. The receptor source for this set is a young man in good health and CMV-seronegative.

V usage is TRBV28 and J usage is TRBJ2-5, with D possibly being TRBD2 (6 bases). V gave up 2 bases and J gave up 5 bases, with 15 bases separating them. The germline CDR1 and CDR2 sequences are MDHEN and SYDVKM. The CDR3 has 15 amino acids. CDR3 loop: CASSLPGAAGETQYF. The DNA for the CDR3 is TGTGCCAGCAGTTTACCGGGAGCAGCTGGGGAGACCCAGTACTTC.

V gene TRBV27 combines with J gene TRBJ1-4, with D unclear. The V gene lost 0 bases and the J gene lost 4 bases, with 12 bases spanning the gap. The CDR3 extends over 16 amino acids. Germline CDR1 is MNHEY and CDR2 is SMNVEV (reference sequence). This chain's CDR3 is CASSLSRREFNEKLFF. CDR3 in DNA: TGTGCCAGCAGTTTATCGAGAAGGGAGTTTAATGAAAAACTGTTTTTT.

This clone was seen only once. The chain is built from TRBV5-4 and TRBJ2-5; 7 nucleotides match TRBD1. V was clipped by 3 bases and J by 0 bases; unmatched bases: 2. The CDR3 is 14 amino acids. Germline lookup yields CDR1 SGHNT and CDR2 YYREEE (reference sequence). The chain's CDR3 is CASSWGQHQETQYF. CDR3 DNA: TGTGCCAGCAGCTGGGGACAGCACCAAGAGACCCAGTACTTC.

The table lists this clone with a count of one. The chain links TRBV10-3 to TRBJ1-2, with D maybe TRBD1 (5 bases). The CDR3 extends over 15 amino acids. Trimming took 4 bases from V and 3 from J, leaving 15 bases between them. The germline CDR1 and CDR2 sequences are ENHRY and SYGVKD. CDR3 sequence reads: CAISGRLPGDYGYTF. The DNA of the CDR3 is TGTGCCATCAGTGGCCGACTACCGGGGGACTATGGCTACACCTTC.

The genes are TRBV28 and TRBJ2-6, with D uncertain. From germline, CDR1 is MDHEN and CDR2 SYDVKM. V lost 2 bases and J lost 0, with 11 bases in between. This CDR3 region has 17 residues. The DNA of the CDR3 is TGTGCCAGCAGTTTAGAGTCGTGGGCCTCTGGGGCCAACGTCCTGACTTTC. Translated: CASSLESWASGANVLTF.

J is TRBJ1-3 and V is TRBV5-6, with 8 positions matching TRBD1. This CDR3 has 14 residues. CDR1 is SGHDT and CDR2 is YYEEEE in the germline V gene. The V segment lost 2 bases and the J segment 4 bases; nucleotides outside the gene matches: 2. The CDR3, as DNA: TGTGCCAGCAGCTTTCAGGGGGCAGGAAACACCATATATTTT. Its translation is CASSFQGAGNTIYF.

The gene calls are TRBV5-6 and TRBJ1-1, with D tentatively TRBD1 (5 bases). Between the trimmed V and J ends, which lost 0 bases and 5 bases, there was a span of 14 bases. The CDR3 spans 15 residues. The germline V gene has CDR1 SGHDT and CDR2 YYEEEE. The CDR3 region has the DNA TGTGCCAGCAGCTTGGTAACGCCGGCAGGGACTGAAGCTTTCTTT. Protein sequence: CASSLVTPAGTEAFF.

The J gene is TRBJ2-1, the V gene TRBV14; perhaps TRBD2 as D (5 bases). V lost 4 bases and J lost 10, with 17 bases in between. This CDR3 has 14 residues. Germline V lookup: CDR1 SGHDN, CDR2 FVKESK. The CDR3 region has the DNA TGTGCCAGCAGCCCTGCTGTGCGGGTACCGGAGCAGTTCTTC. It encodes CASSPAVRVPEQFF.

This clone was seen a single time. The rearrangement links TRBV5-1 to TRBJ2-7; 7 bases fit TRBD1. The length of the CDR3 is 14 residues. V shed 4 bases, J shed 2 bases, and the junction held 6 bases outside the gene matches. CDR1 is SGHRS and CDR2 is YFSETQ in the germline V gene. DNA for the CDR3: TGCGCCAGCAGCATCTGGACAGGAGCCTACGAGCAGTACTTC. Its translation is CASSIWTGAYEQYF.

This clone was observed a single time. J is TRBJ2-2 and V is TRBV10-3, with TRBD2 as a possible D gene (6 bases). The germline V gene encodes CDR1 ENHRY and CDR2 SYGVKD. The CDR3 extends over 14 amino acids. The V end lost 6 bases, the J end lost 3 bases, and 11 bases lay between the germline ends. CDR3 amino acids: CAISRGIDTGELFF. Here the CDR3 DNA reads TGTGCCATCAGCCGGGGGATTGACACCGGGGAGCTGTTTTTT.

The V and J genes are TRBV19 and TRBJ1-1; D uncertain. The CDR3 totals 15 residues. Germline V gene data show CDR1 as LNHDA and CDR2 as SQIVND (reference sequence). The germline V and J ends were trimmed by 5 bases and 4 bases, with 17 bases remaining between them. As DNA, the CDR3 is TGTGCCAGTAGTCAATTCCGGACGGGGAGCACTGAAGCTTTCTTT. Residues: CASSQFRTGSTEAFF. Based on the CDR3 plus reference TRBV19 and TRBJ1-1, the full variable domain is DGGITQSPKYLFRKEGQNVTLSCEQNLNHDAMYWYRQDPGQGLRLIYYSQIVNDFQKGDIAEGYSVSREKKESFPLTVTSAQKNPTAFYLCASSQFRTGSTEAFFGQGTRLTVV.

The rearrangement uses TRBV28 and TRBJ1-2; tentatively, D is TRBD1 (5 bases). The CDR3 consists of 14 residues. V dropped 2 bases and J dropped 4 bases, with 11 bases sitting between them. Per the germline V gene, CDR1 is MDHEN and CDR2 is SYDVKM. The CDR3 nucleotides read TGTGCCAGCAGTTTAATCCAAGGGGCCTATGGCTACACCTTC. It translates to CASSLIQGAYGYTF.

The V gene is TRBV5-8, the J gene TRBJ2-5; TRBD2 matches 7 bases. The CDR3 has 14 amino acids. V shed 1 base, J shed 5 bases, and the junction held 5 bases outside the gene matches. CDR1 is SGHTS, CDR2 YDEGEE, per germline. CDR3 in amino acids: CASSLTSVWETQYF. CDR3 nucleotide sequence: TGTGCCAGCAGCTTGACTAGCGTTTGGGAGACCCAGTACTTC. Supplemented by reference TRBV5-8 and TRBJ2-5, the full variable domain reads EAGVTQSPTHLIKTRGQQATLRCSPISGHTSVYWYQQALGLGLQFLLWYDEGEERNRGNFPPRFSGRQFPNYSSELNVNALELEDSALYLCASSLTSVWETQYFGPGTRLLVL.

The CDR3 is CAWSVGVAGGEQFF. The CDR3 nucleotides are TGTGCCTGGAGTGTCGGGGTAGCAGGTGGTGAGCAGTTCTTC. The chain links TRBV30 to TRBJ2-1; D perhaps matches TRBD2 (5 bases). There are 14 residues in the CDR3. The V gene lost 0 bases and the J gene lost 9 bases, with 15 bases spanning the gap. CDR1 and CDR2 from the germline V gene are GTSNPN and SVGIG (reference sequence).

The V and J genes are TRBV19 and TRBJ1-2, with 7 bases fitting TRBD1. Germline trimming cut 5 bases from V and 8 bases from J; bases unmatched to any gene: 8. CDR1 is LNHDA, CDR2 SQIVND, per germline (reference sequence). CDR3 size: 13 residues. For the CDR3, the DNA is TGTGCCAGTAGTTCACCTTGGACAGGAGGCTACACCTTC. Amino acid sequence: CASSSPWTGGYTF.